This T cell receptor (beta chain) was sequenced in a study of blood T cells in healthy people across ages. This clonotype was counted between two and nine times. A second PCR of 7 to 11 cycles used a sample-barcoded 5' primer and a J-beta primer mix. TCRdb itself ran the 5' RACE reads through MiXCR, one entry per CDR3 protein. Of about 1.5 million distinct CDR3 sequences listed, around 42% were seen once; the top ten hold roughly 7.7%. The CDR3 loop spans 15 amino acids. V was cut by 5 bases and J by 0 bases, with 11 bases left in between. CDR1 is SGHTA and CDR2 is FQGNSA in the germline V gene. The sequence was obtained from a woman between 18 and 30 years old in good health. The chain employs TRBV7-2 and TRBJ2-1, with D possibly TRBD2 on 5 matching bases. Sequences were obtained from blood. CDR3 loop: CASSPPGYSYNEQFF. DNA for the CDR3: TGTGCCAGCAGCCCCCCGGGATACTCCTACAATGAGCAGTTCTTC. Full variable domain (missing parts from reference TRBV7-2 and TRBJ2-1): GAGVSQSPSNKVTEKGKDVELRCDPISGHTALYWYRQSLGQGLEFLIYFQGNSAPDKSGLPSDRFSAERTGGSVSTLTIQRTQQEDSAVYLCASSPPGYSYNEQFFGPGTRLTVL.